A single sample is the source of the 13 T cell receptor beta chains below, sequenced in a study of Ad26.COV2.S vaccination and SARS-CoV-2 variants. Libraries were prepared by immunoSEQ multiplex PCR; TCRdb keeps only in-frame clonotypes and omits some of them. The data contain fewer than 400,000 clones, 85% of them singletons. Specified treatment: over 15 received Ad26.COV2.S at low or high dose, single or two shots; roughly five received placebo; per-sample allocation not given. Collection of samples fell on day 63 after the first vaccine or placebo injection. Sequencing used peripheral blood, obtained in a trial of Ad26.COV2.S vaccine versus placebo. These receptors were taken from a person between 18 and 65 years old who received the Ad26.COV2.S COVID-19 vaccine or a placebo.

Only one count was recorded for this clone. The junction does not match germline at one end; this may be a read error. The V and J genes are TRBV7-2 and TRBJ1-1; no definite D call. The V gene's germline CDR1 is SGHTA and CDR2 FQGNSA. The CDR3 spans 14 residues. The DNA of the CDR3 is TGTGCCAGCAGCTTAGGCCAGGTCGGCACTAAAGCTTTCTTT. Translation: CASSLGQVGTKAFF.

The chain links TRBV7-3 to TRBJ2-6, with D perhaps TRBD1 (6 bases). Trimming stripped 0 bases from V and 4 bases from J, with 13 bases between. This CDR3 is 17 amino acids long. CDR1 SGHTA and CDR2 FQGTGA come from the germline V gene. The CDR3 nucleotides read TGTGCCAGCAGCTTAACTGGCAGGGGATCCGGGGCCAACGTCCTGACTTTC. Amino acid sequence: CASSLTGRGSGANVLTF.

This chain links TRBV14 with TRBJ1-3; D might be TRBD1 (6 bases). This CDR3 contains 16 residues. Deletions cut 2 bases from V and 3 bases from J, with 14 bases between. Germline V gene data show CDR1 as SGHDN and CDR2 as FVKESK. The CDR3 region is CASSQIWGASGNTIYF. The CDR3 DNA sequence: TGTGCCAGCAGCCAAATATGGGGGGCAAGTGGAAACACCATATATTTT.

The chain is built from TRBV7-3 and TRBJ2-3; D gene uncertain. From germline, CDR1 is SGHTA and CDR2 FQGTGA. The CDR3 spans 13 residues. The V end lost 0 bases, the J end lost 10 bases, and 11 bases lay between the germline ends. CDR3 amino acids: CASSLTLRVAQYF. The CDR3 DNA reads as TGTGCCAGCAGCTTAACCCTCCGGGTTGCGCAGTATTTT.

CDR3 loop: CASSFQGASSYEQYF. DNA for the CDR3: TGTGCCAGCAGTTTCCAGGGGGCGTCTTCTTACGAGCAGTACTTC. The chain is built from TRBV28 and TRBJ2-7; TRBD1 matches 8 bases. CDR1 MDHEN and CDR2 SYDVKM come from the germline V gene. The CDR3 spans 15 residues. J gave up 4 bases and V 3 bases, and 8 bases lay outside the gene matches.

The chain combines TRBV7-8 with TRBJ1-1; D remains unclear. The CDR3 is made up of 13 amino acids. CDR1 SGHVS and CDR2 FQNEAQ come from the germline V gene. V lost 4 bases and J 0 bases, leaving 6 bases between the germline ends. CDR3 DNA sequence: TGTGCCAGCAGCTCGATGCTGAACACTGAAGCTTTCTTT. Protein sequence: CASSSMLNTEAFF.

The chain couples TRBV2 to TRBJ1-2; tentative D call: TRBD1 (6 bases). Germline assignment: CDR1 SNHLY and CDR2 FYNNEI. The CDR3 length is 14 residues. Deletions cut 6 bases from V and 5 bases from J, with 16 bases between. CDR3 nucleotide sequence: TGTGCCAGCAGAATACAGGGTGGGAGGTATGGCTACACCTTC. It codes for CASRIQGGRYGYTF.

This chain connects TRBV9 to TRBJ2-2; D unresolved. The V end was cut by 0 bases, the J end by 4 bases, with 4 bases between. The germline V gene has CDR1 SGDLS and CDR2 YYNGEE. The CDR3 is made up of 13 amino acids. Here the CDR3 reads CASSVASTGELFF. CDR3 nucleotide sequence: TGTGCCAGCAGCGTAGCCAGCACCGGGGAGCTGTTTTTT. The entire variable domain, with the rest obtained from reference TRBV9 and TRBJ2-2, is as follows: DSGVTQTPKHLITATGQRVTLRCSPRSGDLSVYWYQQSLDQGLQFLIQYYNGEERAKGNILERFSAQQFPDLHSELNLSSLELGDSALYFCASSVASTGELFFGEGSRLTVL.

This chain connects TRBV5-6 to TRBJ2-3; D remains unclear. Trimming left V 0 bases short and J 3 bases short, with 5 bases between. Germline CDR1 is SGHDT and CDR2 is YYEEEE. The length of the CDR3 is 13 residues. Here the CDR3 DNA reads TGTGCCAGCAGCTTGGACAAGACAGATACGCAGTATTTT. This gives the protein CASSLDKTDTQYF.

The chain employs TRBV19 and TRBJ2-3; D is perhaps TRBD1 or TRBD2 (5 bases each). From germline, CDR1 is LNHDA and CDR2 SQIVND (reference sequence). CDR3 length equals 18 residues. Trimming took 0 bases from V and 6 from J, leaving 22 bases between them. CDR3 region: CASSIDSGTAISLDTQYF. DNA of the CDR3: TGTGCCAGTAGTATAGATTCTGGGACGGCGATTAGTCTGGATACGCAGTATTTT.

This clone has a single count. The genes are TRBV30 and TRBJ1-4, with 7 nucleotides matching TRBD1. This CDR3 is 15 amino acids long. Trimming at V came to 5 bases and at J to 0 bases, leaving 6 bases not matched to a gene. Germline CDR1 GTSNPN, CDR2 SVGIG (reference sequence). The CDR3 protein is CAWGGTGATNEKLFF. CDR3 DNA sequence: TGTGCCTGGGGGGGAACAGGGGCAACTAATGAAAAACTGTTTTTT.

The chain has TRBV4-1 and TRBJ2-7, with D unclear. The CDR3 is made up of 15 amino acids. The germline V gene encodes CDR1 MGHRA and CDR2 YSYEKL. Trimming shortened V by 1 base and J by 1 base, and 11 bases separated the two germline ends. This chain's CDR3 is CASSQVPLVSYEQYF. CDR3 DNA: TGCGCCAGCAGCCAAGTTCCCCTAGTTTCCTACGAGCAGTACTTC.

The CDR3 DNA sequence: TGCGCCAGCAGCTCCGAGGGCTACGAGCAGTACTTC. This gives the protein CASSSEGYEQYF. The chain joins TRBV5-1 to TRBJ2-7, with D tentatively TRBD2 (5 bases). Germline loops: CDR1 SGHRS, CDR2 YFSETQ. The CDR3 is 12 amino acids. Trimming left V 3 bases short and J 3 bases short, with 7 bases between.